The 21 T cell receptor beta chains below were found in one sample sequenced in a study of OX40 agonist ivuxolimab in advanced cancers. The data were produced by immunoSEQ multiplex PCR, yet TCRdb's version contains in-frame clones alone and is incomplete. Of 40,000 to 45,000 clones listed, 75% to 90% are singletons. Sequencing used CD4+ or CD8+ T cells sorted from blood, obtained in a trial of the OX40 agonist ivuxolimab. All receptors derive from an adult with an advanced solid tumor such as melanoma, head and neck, liver or kidney cancer.

The V call is TRBV9, the J call TRBJ2-3; tentatively, D is TRBD1 (5 bases). This CDR3 has 16 amino acids. Per germline, CDR1 SGDLS and CDR2 YYNGEE. V was clipped by 4 bases and J by 4 bases, with 19 bases between them. This CDR3 is CASSLQRGIDSDTQYF. The CDR3 bases are TGTGCCAGCAGCCTTCAAAGGGGAATTGACTCAGATACGCAGTATTTT. Based on the CDR3 plus reference TRBV9 and TRBJ2-3, the full variable domain is DSGVTQTPKHLITATGQRVTLRCSPRSGDLSVYWYQQSLDQGLQFLIQYYNGEERAKGNILERFSAQQFPDLHSELNLSSLELGDSALYFCASSLQRGIDSDTQYFGPGTRLTVL.

This clone was seen once. The V and J genes are TRBV28 and TRBJ1-3, with D hard to call. CDR1 and CDR2 from the germline V gene are MDHEN and SYDVKM. Trimming shortened V by 4 bases and J by 0 bases, and 13 bases separated the two germline ends. The CDR3 totals 16 residues. This CDR3 is CASSSTTPSSGNTIYF. CDR3 coding DNA: TGTGCCAGCAGTTCCACAACTCCGAGCTCTGGAAACACCATATATTTT.

The genes are TRBV6-5 and TRBJ2-1; 8 nucleotides match TRBD1. V lost 6 bases, J lost 2 bases, and 3 bases stayed unmatched. Germline V gene sequence: CDR1 MNHEY, CDR2 SVGAGI. This CDR3 region has 14 residues. CDR3 region: CASRDREPYNEQFF. The CDR3 nucleotides read TGTGCCAGCAGGGACAGGGAACCCTACAATGAGCAGTTCTTC.

This clone is medium-sized within its sample. The V gene is TRBV9, the J gene TRBJ1-1; D not certain. Germline V CDR1 and CDR2: SGDLS, YYNGEE. This CDR3 is 15 amino acids long. V shed 2 bases and J shed 6 bases, with 17 bases lying between them. Here the CDR3 DNA reads TGTGCCAGCAGCGTTCGACCTGGGCATGACGCTGAAGCTTTCTTT. Translating it yields CASSVRPGHDAEAFF.

The chain links TRBV5-4 to TRBJ2-1, with unresolved D. Trimming removed 2 bases from V and 4 bases from J, with 7 bases in between. The CDR3 length is 13 residues. Germline CDR1 SGHNT, CDR2 YYREEE (reference sequence). The CDR3 reads CASSFDGYNEQFF. In DNA, the CDR3 is TGTGCCAGCAGCTTCGACGGTTACAATGAGCAGTTCTTC. The full variable domain, completed using reference TRBV5-4 and TRBJ2-1, is ETGVTQSPTHLIKTRGQQVTLRCSSQSGHNTVSWYQQALGQGPQFIFQYYREEENGRGNFPPRFSGLQFPNYSSELNVNALELDDSALYLCASSFDGYNEQFFGPGTRLTVL.

This clone occurred once. The V gene is TRBV7-2, the J gene TRBJ1-2, with 7 bases that match TRBD1. The CDR3 consists of 16 residues. CDR1 and CDR2 from the germline V gene are SGHTA and FQGNSA. After removal of 5 bases from V and 0 bases from J, the junction contained 9 bases not matched to a gene. This CDR3 is CASSPRDSPSNYGYTF. The CDR3 region has the DNA TGTGCCAGCAGCCCCCGGGACAGTCCCTCTAACTATGGCTACACCTTC.

This rearrangement joins TRBV11-2 to TRBJ2-6, with TRBD1 as a possible D gene (6 bases). CDR1 is SGHAT, CDR2 FQNNGV, per germline. V was cut by 5 bases and J by 2 bases, with 13 bases left in between. The length of the CDR3 is 16 residues. CDR3 residues: CASSRYAGAGANVLTF. CDR3 bases: TGTGCCAGCAGCCGATATGCAGGGGCTGGGGCCAACGTCCTGACTTTC.

The chain employs TRBV30 and TRBJ2-7; a weak D match, TRBD2 (5 bases). The ends were cut back, 3 bases at V and 6 bases at J, with 15 bases in the middle. The CDR3 runs to 13 residues. The V gene's germline CDR1 is GTSNPN and CDR2 SVGIG (reference sequence). This CDR3 reads CAWRRTEGGEQYF. The CDR3 DNA reads as TGTGCCTGGAGGCGAACAGAAGGAGGCGAGCAGTACTTC.

V usage is TRBV2 and J usage is TRBJ1-1, with D maybe TRBD1 (5 bases). V dropped 5 bases and J dropped 1 base, with 14 bases sitting between them. This CDR3 is 15 amino acids long. Per germline, CDR1 SNHLY and CDR2 FYNNEI. CDR3 nucleotide sequence: TGTGCCAGCAGTTTAATGTGGGGGGGGAACACTGAAGCTTTCTTT. It encodes CASSLMWGGNTEAFF.

The chain is built from TRBV7-2 and TRBJ2-7; D is perhaps TRBD1 (6 bases). The germline V gene encodes CDR1 SGHTA and CDR2 FQGNSA. The CDR3 runs to 13 residues. Trimming left V 5 bases short and J 2 bases short, with 10 bases between. The CDR3 protein is CASSPTGPYEQYF. DNA for the CDR3: TGTGCCAGCAGCCCGACAGGACCCTACGAGCAGTACTTC.

The rearrangement joins TRBV18 to TRBJ1-2; D is uncertain. The CDR3 loop spans 14 amino acids. The germline gives CDR1 KGHSH, CDR2 LQKENI. V lost 3 bases and J lost 4, with 12 bases in between. The chain's CDR3 is CASSPEWEPYGYTF. DNA of the CDR3: TGTGCCAGCTCACCTGAGTGGGAGCCCTATGGCTACACCTTC.

The V gene is TRBV19, the J gene TRBJ1-5; maybe TRBD1 (6 bases). Trimming cost V 0 bases and J 6 bases, with 6 bases left between them. Germline V gene sequence: CDR1 LNHDA, CDR2 SQIVND (reference sequence). This CDR3 has 13 residues. The CDR3 region has the DNA TGTGCCAGTAGTATAGACAGGGGTCAGCCCCAGCATTTT. Its protein product is CASSIDRGQPQHF. Complete variable domain (other parts from reference TRBV19 and TRBJ1-5): DGGITQSPKYLFRKEGQNVTLSCEQNLNHDAMYWYRQDPGQGLRLIYYSQIVNDFQKGDIAEGYSVSREKKESFPLTVTSAQKNPTAFYLCASSIDRGQPQHFGDGTRLSIL.

The CDR3 DNA is TGTGCCAGCTCAGACTTTGATAGGGGAAGCAATCAGCCCCAGCATTTT. Its translation: CASSDFDRGSNQPQHF. The chain employs TRBV18 and TRBJ1-5, with D maybe TRBD1 (5 bases). Trimming pared 5 bases from V and 1 base from J, leaving 15 bases between. The CDR3 runs to 16 residues. CDR1 and CDR2 (germline): KGHSH, LQKENI. Drawing the rest from reference TRBV18 and TRBJ1-5, the complete variable domain is NAGVMQNPRHLVRRRGQEARLRCSPMKGHSHVYWYRQLPEEGLKFMVYLQKENIIDESGMPKERFSAEFPKEGPSILRIQQVVRGDSAAYFCASSDFDRGSNQPQHFGDGTRLSIL.

In its sample, this clone was seen once. This chain uses TRBV7-2 with TRBJ1-2; 8 positions agree with TRBD1. The V gene's germline CDR1 is SGHTA and CDR2 FQGNSA. There are 16 residues in the CDR3. V dropped 5 bases and J dropped 0; count of bases not matched to a gene: 8. CDR3 region: CASSLGQGRTNYGYTF. The DNA for the CDR3 is TGTGCCAGCAGCCTTGGACAGGGCCGTACTAACTATGGCTACACCTTC.

The chain carries TRBV5-1 and TRBJ2-3; 11 bases map to TRBD2. The CDR3 totals 18 residues. Germline V CDR1 and CDR2: SGHRS, YFSETQ. The V segment lost 3 bases and the J segment 4 bases; nucleotides outside the gene matches: 13. The CDR3 is CASSSGYSGRANPDTQYF. As DNA, the CDR3 is TGCGCCAGCAGCTCGGGGTATAGCGGGAGGGCCAATCCAGATACGCAGTATTTT.

The rearrangement links TRBV9 to TRBJ2-2; no reliable D call. The CDR3 consists of 12 residues. CDR1 and CDR2 (germline): SGDLS, YYNGEE. Trimming pared 0 bases from V and 7 bases from J, leaving 4 bases between. The CDR3 is CASSVEGGELFF. The CDR3, as DNA: TGTGCCAGCAGCGTAGAGGGCGGGGAGCTGTTTTTT. The variable domain in full, completed from reference TRBV9 and TRBJ2-2, reads DSGVTQTPKHLITATGQRVTLRCSPRSGDLSVYWYQQSLDQGLQFLIQYYNGEERAKGNILERFSAQQFPDLHSELNLSSLELGDSALYFCASSVEGGELFFGEGSRLTVL.

This rearrangement joins TRBV11-1 to TRBJ2-7; D unclear. Germline CDR1 reads SGHAT; CDR2 reads FQDESV (reference sequence). Deletions cut 2 bases from V and 3 bases from J, with 14 bases between. The CDR3 consists of 15 residues. DNA of the CDR3: TGTGCCAGCAGCTTAATTGGGCAGCTCCACTACGAGCAGTACTTC. Amino acids: CASSLIGQLHYEQYF.

The chain joins TRBV6-1 to TRBJ2-2, with D possibly matching TRBD1 (6 bases). Germline CDR1 reads MNHNS; CDR2 reads SASEGT. V was shortened by 3 bases and J by 0 bases, with 8 bases between the two germline ends. This CDR3 spans 15 amino acids. The CDR3 DNA follows: TGTGCCAGCAGTGATGGACAGTCGAACACCGGGGAGCTGTTTTTT. It is translated as CASSDGQSNTGELFF.

The chain recombines TRBV6-1 with TRBJ2-7; D unresolved. CDR3 length: 13 amino acids. CDR1 and CDR2 (germline): MNHNS, SASEGT. The V end was cut by 2 bases, the J end by 6 bases, with 11 bases between. The CDR3 DNA sequence: TGTGCCAGCAGTGAACAAAAAGGAGTCGAGCAGTACTTC. As protein: CASSEQKGVEQYF.

The rearrangement uses TRBV7-3 and TRBJ2-2; TRBD1 matches 7 bases. Trimming removed 4 bases from V and 4 bases from J; junction bases left unmatched: 9. This CDR3 has 16 amino acids. Germline V gene sequence: CDR1 SGHTA, CDR2 FQGTGA. In DNA, the CDR3 is TGTGCCAGCAGCTCGGGACAGAGAAGGGCCACCGGGGAGCTGTTTTTT. Encoded protein: CASSSGQRRATGELFF.

The V call is TRBV28, the J call TRBJ2-5, with D maybe TRBD2 (5 bases). V was shortened by 5 bases and J by 1 base, with 11 bases between the two germline ends. CDR1 and CDR2 from the germline V gene are MDHEN and SYDVKM. The CDR3 spans 14 residues. CDR3 DNA: TGTGCCAGCAGTCCTCCGGACTTCCAAGAGACCCAGTACTTC. The encoded protein is CASSPPDFQETQYF. The full variable domain, rest sourced from reference TRBV28 and TRBJ2-5, is DVKVTQSSRYLVKRTGEKVFLECVQDMDHENMFWYRQDPGLGLRLIYFSYDVKMKEKGDIPEGYSVSREKKERFSLILESASTNQTSMYLCASSPPDFQETQYFGPGTRLLVL.